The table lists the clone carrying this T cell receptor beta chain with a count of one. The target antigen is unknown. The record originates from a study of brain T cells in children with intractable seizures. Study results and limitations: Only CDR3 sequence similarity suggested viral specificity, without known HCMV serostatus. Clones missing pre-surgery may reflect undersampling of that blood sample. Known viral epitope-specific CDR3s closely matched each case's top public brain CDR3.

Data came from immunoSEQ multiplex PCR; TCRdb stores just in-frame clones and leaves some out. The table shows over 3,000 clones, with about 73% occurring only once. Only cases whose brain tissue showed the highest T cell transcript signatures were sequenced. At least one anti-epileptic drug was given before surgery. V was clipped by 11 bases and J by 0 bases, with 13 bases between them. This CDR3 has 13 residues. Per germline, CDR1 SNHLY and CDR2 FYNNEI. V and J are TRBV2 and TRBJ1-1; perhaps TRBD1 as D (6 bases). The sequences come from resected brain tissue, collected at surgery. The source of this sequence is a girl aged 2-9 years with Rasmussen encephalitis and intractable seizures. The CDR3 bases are TGTGCCCTCTCGTCAGGGGTGAACACTGAAGCTTTCTTT. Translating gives CALSSGVNTEAFF.